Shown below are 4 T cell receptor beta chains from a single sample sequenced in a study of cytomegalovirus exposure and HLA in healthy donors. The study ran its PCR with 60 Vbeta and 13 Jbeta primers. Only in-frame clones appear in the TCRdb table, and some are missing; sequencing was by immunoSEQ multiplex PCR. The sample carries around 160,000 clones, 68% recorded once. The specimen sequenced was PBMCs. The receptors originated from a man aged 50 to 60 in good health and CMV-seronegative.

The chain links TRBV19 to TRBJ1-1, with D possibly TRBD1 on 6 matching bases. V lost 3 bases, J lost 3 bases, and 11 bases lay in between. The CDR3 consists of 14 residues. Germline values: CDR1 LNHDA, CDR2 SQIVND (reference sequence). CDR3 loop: CASSMGRGYTEAFF. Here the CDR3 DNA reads TGTGCCAGTAGTATGGGCAGGGGATACACTGAAGCTTTCTTT.

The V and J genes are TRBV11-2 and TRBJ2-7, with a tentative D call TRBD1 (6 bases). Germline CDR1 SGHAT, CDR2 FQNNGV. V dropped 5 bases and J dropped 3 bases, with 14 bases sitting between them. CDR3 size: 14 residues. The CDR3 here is CASSVNRDYYEQYF. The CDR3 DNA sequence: TGTGCCAGCAGCGTAAACAGGGATTACTACGAGCAGTACTTC. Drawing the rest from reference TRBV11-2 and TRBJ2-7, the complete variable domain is EAGVAQSPRYKIIEKRQSVAFWCNPISGHATLYWYQQILGQGPKLLIQFQNNGVVDDSQLPKDRFSAERLKGVDSTLKIQPAKLEDSAVYLCASSVNRDYYEQYFGPGTRLTVT.

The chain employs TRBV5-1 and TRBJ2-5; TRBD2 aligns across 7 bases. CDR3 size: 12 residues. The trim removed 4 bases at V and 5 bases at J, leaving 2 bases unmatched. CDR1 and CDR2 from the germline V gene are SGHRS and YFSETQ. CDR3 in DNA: TGCGCCAGCAGCCCCGGGGGGGAGACCCAGTACTTC. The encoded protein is CASSPGGETQYF.

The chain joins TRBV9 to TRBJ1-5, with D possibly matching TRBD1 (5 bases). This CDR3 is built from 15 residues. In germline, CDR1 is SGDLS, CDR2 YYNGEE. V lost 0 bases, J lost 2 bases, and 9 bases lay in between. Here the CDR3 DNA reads TGTGCCAGCAGCGTAGGGCAGGGTGGCAATCAGCCCCAGCATTTT. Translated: CASSVGQGGNQPQHF.